This TCR beta chain appears in the sequencing data of a study of shared clonotypes between healthy human individuals. Donors comprised only Caucasian adults living in Nashville, Tennessee. The material for each subset, its genomic DNA, was split evenly across several immunoSEQ plates. The assay was immunoSEQ multiplex PCR, and TCRdb's table has in-frame clones only and misses some. The table records roughly 96,000 clones, more than 45% of them present only once. Germline-derived CDR1 and CDR2 are GTSNPN and SVGIG (reference sequence). V lost 5 bases and J lost 0, with 10 bases in between. This CDR3 comprises 13 residues. This clone was recorded once. Its antigen is unknown. A read error likely explains this, since a far larger clone differs by one base. Broader study findings: Genetic and exposure-history diversity was limited by the few donors.

The V gene is TRBV30, the J gene TRBJ1-1; D is unresolved. The sample was PBMCs. The receptor was isolated from a woman aged 40 to 55 in good health. Some clones in this sample may be carry-over from other donors' samples. CDR3 bases: TGTGCCTGGGGCTGGAACATGAACACTGAAGCTTTCTTT. Amino acid sequence: CAWGWNMNTEAFF. The variable domain in full, with the rest retrieved from reference TRBV30 and TRBJ1-1, is SQTIHQWPATLVQPVGSPLSLECTVEGTSNPNLYWYRQAAGRGLQLLFYSVGIGQISSEVPQNLSASRPQDRQFILSSKKLLLSDSGFYLCAWGWNMNTEAFFGQGTRLTVV.